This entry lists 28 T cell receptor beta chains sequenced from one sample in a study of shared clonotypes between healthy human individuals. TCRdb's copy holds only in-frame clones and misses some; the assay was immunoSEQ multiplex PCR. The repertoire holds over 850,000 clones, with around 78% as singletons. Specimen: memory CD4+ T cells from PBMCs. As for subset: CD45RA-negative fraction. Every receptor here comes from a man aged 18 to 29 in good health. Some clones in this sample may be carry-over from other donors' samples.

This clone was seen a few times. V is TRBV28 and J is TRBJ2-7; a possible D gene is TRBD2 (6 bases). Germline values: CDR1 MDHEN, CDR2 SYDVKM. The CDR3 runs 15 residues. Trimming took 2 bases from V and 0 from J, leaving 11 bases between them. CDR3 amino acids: CASSLRGTHSYEQYF. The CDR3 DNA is TGTGCCAGCAGTTTACGCGGGACGCACTCCTACGAGCAGTACTTC.

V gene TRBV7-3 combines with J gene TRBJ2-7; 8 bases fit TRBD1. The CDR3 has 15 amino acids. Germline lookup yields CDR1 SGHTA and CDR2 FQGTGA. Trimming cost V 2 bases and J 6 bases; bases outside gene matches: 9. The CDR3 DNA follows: TGTGCCAGCAGCTTACGGCCGGCAGGGGGCGGCGAGCAGTACTTC. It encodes CASSLRPAGGGEQYF. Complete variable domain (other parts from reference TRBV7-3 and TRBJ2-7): GAGVSQTPSNKVTEKGKYVELRCDPISGHTALYWYRQSLGQGPEFLIYFQGTGAADDSGLPNDRFFAVRPEGSVSTLKIQRTERGDSAVYLCASSLRPAGGGEQYFGPGTRLTVT.

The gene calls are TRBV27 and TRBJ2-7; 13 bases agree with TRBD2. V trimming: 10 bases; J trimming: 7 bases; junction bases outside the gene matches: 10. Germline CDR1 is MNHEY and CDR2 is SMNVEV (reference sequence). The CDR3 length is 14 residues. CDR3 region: CATKRGLAGSEQYF. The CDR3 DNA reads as TGTGCCACAAAAAGGGGACTAGCGGGGTCTGAGCAGTACTTC.

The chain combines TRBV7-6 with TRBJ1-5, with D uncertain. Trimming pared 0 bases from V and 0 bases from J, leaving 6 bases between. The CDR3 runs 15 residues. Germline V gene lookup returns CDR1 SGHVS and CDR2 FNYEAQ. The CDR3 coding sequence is TGTGCCAGCAGCTTAGCGCCGCTTAGCAATCAGCCCCAGCATTTT. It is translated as CASSLAPLSNQPQHF.

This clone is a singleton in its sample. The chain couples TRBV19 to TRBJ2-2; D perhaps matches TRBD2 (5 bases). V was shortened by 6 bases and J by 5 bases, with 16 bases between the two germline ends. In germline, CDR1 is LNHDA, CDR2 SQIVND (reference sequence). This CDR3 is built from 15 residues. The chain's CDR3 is CASRVRGFRTGELFF. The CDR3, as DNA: TGTGCCAGTAGGGTCCGGGGATTTCGGACCGGGGAGCTGTTTTTT.

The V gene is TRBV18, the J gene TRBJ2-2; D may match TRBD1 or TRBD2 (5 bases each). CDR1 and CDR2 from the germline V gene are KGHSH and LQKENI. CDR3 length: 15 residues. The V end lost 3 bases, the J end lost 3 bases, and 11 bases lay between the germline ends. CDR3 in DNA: TGTGCCAGCTCACCGCAGGTGGGGGACACCGGGGAGCTGTTTTTT. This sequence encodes CASSPQVGDTGELFF.

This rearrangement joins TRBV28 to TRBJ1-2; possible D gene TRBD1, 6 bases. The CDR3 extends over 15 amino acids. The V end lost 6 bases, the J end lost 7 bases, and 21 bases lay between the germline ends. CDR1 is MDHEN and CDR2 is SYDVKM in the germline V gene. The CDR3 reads CASRAWEQGLAGYTF. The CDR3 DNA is TGTGCCAGCAGAGCCTGGGAACAGGGTTTGGCTGGCTACACCTTC.

The CDR3 DNA sequence: TGTGCCAGCAGCGTGGGTATAGTAGCGGGAGAGGATACGCAGTATTTT. It encodes CASSVGIVAGEDTQYF. The chain has TRBV9 and TRBJ2-3; 9 bases are a match to TRBD2. The CDR3 sequence is 16 residues long. V gave up 2 bases and J gave up 6 bases; unmatched junction bases: 10. CDR1 is SGDLS and CDR2 is YYNGEE in the germline V gene.

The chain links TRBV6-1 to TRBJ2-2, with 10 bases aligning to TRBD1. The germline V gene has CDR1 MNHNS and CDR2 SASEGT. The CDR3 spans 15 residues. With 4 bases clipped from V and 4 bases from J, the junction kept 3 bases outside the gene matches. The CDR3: CASSVRDRGTGELFF. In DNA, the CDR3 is TGTGCCAGCAGTGTCCGGGACAGGGGCACCGGGGAGCTGTTTTTT.

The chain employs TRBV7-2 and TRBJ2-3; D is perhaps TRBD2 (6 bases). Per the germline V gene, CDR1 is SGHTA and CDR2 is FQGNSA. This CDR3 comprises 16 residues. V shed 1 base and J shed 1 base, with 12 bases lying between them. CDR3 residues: CASSLVGRDRTDTQYF. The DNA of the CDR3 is TGTGCCAGCAGCTTAGTCGGGCGGGACCGCACAGATACGCAGTATTTT.

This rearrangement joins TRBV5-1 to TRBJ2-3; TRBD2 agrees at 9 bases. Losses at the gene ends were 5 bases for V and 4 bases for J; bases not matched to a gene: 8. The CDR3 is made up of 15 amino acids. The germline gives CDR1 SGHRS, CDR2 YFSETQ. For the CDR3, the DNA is TGCGCCAGCAGATGGCGGGAGGGCCCCCCAGATACGCAGTATTTT. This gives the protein CASRWREGPPDTQYF.

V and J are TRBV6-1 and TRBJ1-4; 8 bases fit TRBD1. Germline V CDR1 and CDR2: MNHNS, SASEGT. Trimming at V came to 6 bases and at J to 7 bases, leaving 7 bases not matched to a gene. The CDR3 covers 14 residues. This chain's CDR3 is CASRAQGGSEKLFF. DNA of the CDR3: TGTGCCAGCAGGGCACAGGGGGGGAGTGAAAAACTGTTTTTT.

CDR3 sequence (DNA): TGTGCCAGCAGTTTATCGTGGGGGACTGGGGCCAACGTCCTGACTTTC. Translation gives CASSLSWGTGANVLTF. The rearrangement links TRBV27 to TRBJ2-6; TRBD1 or TRBD2 may be the D gene (5 bases each). Germline V lookup: CDR1 MNHEY, CDR2 SMNVEV (reference sequence). This CDR3 spans 16 amino acids. With 0 bases removed from V and 2 bases from J, the gap between germline ends came to 8 bases. Full variable domain (missing parts from reference TRBV27 and TRBJ2-6): EAQVTQNPRYLITVTGKKLTVTCSQNMNHEYMSWYRQDPGLGLRQIYYSMNVEVTDKGDVPEGYKVSRKEKRNFPLILESPSPNQTSLYFCASSLSWGTGANVLTFGAGSRLTVL.

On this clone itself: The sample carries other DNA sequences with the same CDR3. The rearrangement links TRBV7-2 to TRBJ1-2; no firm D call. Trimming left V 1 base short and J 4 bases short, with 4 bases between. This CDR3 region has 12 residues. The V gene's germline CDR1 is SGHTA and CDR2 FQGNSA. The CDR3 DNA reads TGTGCCAGCAGCTTAGACGGCTATGGCTACACCTTC. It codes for CASSLDGYGYTF. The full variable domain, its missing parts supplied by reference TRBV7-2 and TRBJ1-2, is GAGVSQSPSNKVTEKGKDVELRCDPISGHTALYWYRQSLGQGLEFLIYFQGNSAPDKSGLPSDRFSAERTGGSVSTLTIQRTQQEDSAVYLCASSLDGYGYTFGSGTRLTVV.

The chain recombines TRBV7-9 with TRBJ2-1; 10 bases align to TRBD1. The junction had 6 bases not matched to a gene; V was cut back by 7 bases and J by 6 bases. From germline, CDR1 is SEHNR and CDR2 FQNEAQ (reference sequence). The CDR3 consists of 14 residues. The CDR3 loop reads CASTPGQGFNEQFF. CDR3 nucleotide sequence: TGTGCCAGCACGCCGGGACAGGGGTTCAATGAGCAGTTCTTC.

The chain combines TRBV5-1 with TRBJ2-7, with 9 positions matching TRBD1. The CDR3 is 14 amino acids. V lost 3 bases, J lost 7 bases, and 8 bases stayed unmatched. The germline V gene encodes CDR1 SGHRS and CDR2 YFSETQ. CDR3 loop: CASSYWTGVEEQYF. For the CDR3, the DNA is TGCGCCAGCAGCTACTGGACAGGGGTGGAGGAGCAGTACTTC.

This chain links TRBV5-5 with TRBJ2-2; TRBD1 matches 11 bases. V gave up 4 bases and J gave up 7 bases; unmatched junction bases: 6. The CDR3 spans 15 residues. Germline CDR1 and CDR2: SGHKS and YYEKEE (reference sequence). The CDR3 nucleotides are TGTGCCAGCAGCCCCGGGACAGGGGGTGGCGGGGAGCTGTTTTTT. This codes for CASSPGTGGGGELFF.

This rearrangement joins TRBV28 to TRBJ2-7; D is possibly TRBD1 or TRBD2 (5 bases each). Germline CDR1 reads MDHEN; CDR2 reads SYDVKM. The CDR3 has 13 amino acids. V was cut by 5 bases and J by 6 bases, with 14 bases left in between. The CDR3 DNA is TGTGCCAGCAGTCGGGACCCTCGTAGCGAGCAGTACTTC. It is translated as CASSRDPRSEQYF.

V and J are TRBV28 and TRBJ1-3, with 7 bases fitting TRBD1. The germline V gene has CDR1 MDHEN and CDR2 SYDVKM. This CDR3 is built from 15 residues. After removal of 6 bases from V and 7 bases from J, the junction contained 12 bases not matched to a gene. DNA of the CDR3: TGTGCCAGCAGCTCCCGGGGGACAGCAATCAACACCATATATTTT. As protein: CASSSRGTAINTIYF.

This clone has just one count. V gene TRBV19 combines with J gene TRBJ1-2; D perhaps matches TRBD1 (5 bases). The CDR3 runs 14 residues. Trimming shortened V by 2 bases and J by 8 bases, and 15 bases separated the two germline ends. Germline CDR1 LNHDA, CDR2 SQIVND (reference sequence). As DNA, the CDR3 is TGTGCCAGTAGTATACGGACCGGGACGAGAGGCTACACCTTC. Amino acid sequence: CASSIRTGTRGYTF. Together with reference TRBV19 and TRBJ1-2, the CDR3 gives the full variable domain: DGGITQSPKYLFRKEGQNVTLSCEQNLNHDAMYWYRQDPGQGLRLIYYSQIVNDFQKGDIAEGYSVSREKKESFPLTVTSAQKNPTAFYLCASSIRTGTRGYTFGSGTRLTVV.

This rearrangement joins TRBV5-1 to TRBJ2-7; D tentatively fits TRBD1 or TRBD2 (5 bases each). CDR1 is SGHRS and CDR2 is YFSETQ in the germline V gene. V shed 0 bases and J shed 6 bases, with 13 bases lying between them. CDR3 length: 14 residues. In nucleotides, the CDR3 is TGCGCCAGCAGCTTGGTGGGACCCGATGGCGAGCAGTACTTC. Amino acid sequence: CASSLVGPDGEQYF.

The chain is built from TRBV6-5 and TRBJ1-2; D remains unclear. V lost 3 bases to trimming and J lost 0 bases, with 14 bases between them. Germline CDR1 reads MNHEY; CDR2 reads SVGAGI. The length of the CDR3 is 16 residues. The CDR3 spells CASSYLSRHANYGYTF. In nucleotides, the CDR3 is TGTGCCAGCAGTTATCTTTCCAGGCACGCTAACTATGGCTACACCTTC.

CDR3 residues: CASRVVAGELFF. CDR3 sequence (DNA): TGTGCCAGCAGGGTGGTGGCCGGGGAGCTGTTTTTT. J is TRBJ2-2 and V is TRBV2; no firm D call. The CDR3 spans 12 residues. Per the germline V gene, CDR1 is SNHLY and CDR2 is FYNNEI. Trimming shortened V by 6 bases and J by 6 bases, and 8 bases separated the two germline ends.

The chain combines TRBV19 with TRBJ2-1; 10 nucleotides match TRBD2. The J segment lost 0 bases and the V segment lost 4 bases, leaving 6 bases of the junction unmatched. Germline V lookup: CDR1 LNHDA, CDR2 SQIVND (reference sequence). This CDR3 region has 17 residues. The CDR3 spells CASSRLAGVSSYNEQFF. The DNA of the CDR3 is TGTGCCAGTAGTAGGCTAGCGGGAGTGAGCTCCTACAATGAGCAGTTCTTC.

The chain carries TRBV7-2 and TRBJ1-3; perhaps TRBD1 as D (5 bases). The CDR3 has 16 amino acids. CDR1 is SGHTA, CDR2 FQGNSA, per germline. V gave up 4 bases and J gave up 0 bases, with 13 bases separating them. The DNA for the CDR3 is TGTGCCAGCAGCTCGCGGTACGGGGGCTCTGGAAACACCATATATTTT. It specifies CASSSRYGGSGNTIYF. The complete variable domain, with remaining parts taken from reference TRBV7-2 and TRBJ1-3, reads GAGVSQSPSNKVTEKGKDVELRCDPISGHTALYWYRQSLGQGLEFLIYFQGNSAPDKSGLPSDRFSAERTGGSVSTLTIQRTQQEDSAVYLCASSSRYGGSGNTIYFGEGSWLTVV.

As DNA, the CDR3 is TGCGCCAGCAGCCAACCAGGGACAAGGATAGACGAGCAGTACTTC. Protein product: CASSQPGTRIDEQYF. The chain carries TRBV4-1 and TRBJ2-7; TRBD1 is a possible D gene (6 bases). The CDR3 runs to 15 residues. In germline, CDR1 is MGHRA, CDR2 YSYEKL. Between the trimmed V and J ends, which lost 2 bases and 5 bases, there was a span of 16 bases.

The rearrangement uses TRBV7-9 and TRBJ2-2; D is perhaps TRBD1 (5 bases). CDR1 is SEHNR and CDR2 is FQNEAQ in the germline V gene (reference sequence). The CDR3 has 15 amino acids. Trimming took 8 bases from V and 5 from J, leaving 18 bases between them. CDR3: CASFPKGHQTGELFF. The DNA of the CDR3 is TGTGCCAGCTTTCCGAAGGGGCATCAAACCGGGGAGCTGTTTTTT.

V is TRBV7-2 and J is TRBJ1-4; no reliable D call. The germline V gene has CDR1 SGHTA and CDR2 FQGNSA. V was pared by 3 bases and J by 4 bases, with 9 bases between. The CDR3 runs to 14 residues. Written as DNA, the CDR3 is TGTGCCAGCAGCTTTAACGCGGGTAATGAAAAACTGTTTTTT. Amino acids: CASSFNAGNEKLFF. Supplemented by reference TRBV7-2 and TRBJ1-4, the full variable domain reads GAGVSQSPSNKVTEKGKDVELRCDPISGHTALYWYRQSLGQGLEFLIYFQGNSAPDKSGLPSDRFSAERTGGSVSTLTIQRTQQEDSAVYLCASSFNAGNEKLFFGSGTQLSVL.